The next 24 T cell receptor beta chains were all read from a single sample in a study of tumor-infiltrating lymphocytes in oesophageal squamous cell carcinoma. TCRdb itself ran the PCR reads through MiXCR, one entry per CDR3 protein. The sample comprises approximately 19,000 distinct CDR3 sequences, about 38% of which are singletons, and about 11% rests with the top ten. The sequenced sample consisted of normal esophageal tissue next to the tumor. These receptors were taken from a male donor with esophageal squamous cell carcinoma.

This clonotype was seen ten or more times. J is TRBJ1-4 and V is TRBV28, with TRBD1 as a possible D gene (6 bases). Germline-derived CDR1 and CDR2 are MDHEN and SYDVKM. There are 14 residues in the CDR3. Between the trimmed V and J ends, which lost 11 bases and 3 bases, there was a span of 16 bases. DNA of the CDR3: TGTGCCCTCGGCGGGGGCGCGTCTAATGAAAAACTGTTTTTT. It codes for CALGGGASNEKLFF. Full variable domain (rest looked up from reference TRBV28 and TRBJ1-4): DVKVTQSSRYLVKRTGEKVFLECVQDMDHENMFWYRQDPGLGLRLIYFSYDVKMKEKGDIPEGYSVSREKKERFSLILESASTNQTSMYLCALGGGASNEKLFFGSGTQLSVL.

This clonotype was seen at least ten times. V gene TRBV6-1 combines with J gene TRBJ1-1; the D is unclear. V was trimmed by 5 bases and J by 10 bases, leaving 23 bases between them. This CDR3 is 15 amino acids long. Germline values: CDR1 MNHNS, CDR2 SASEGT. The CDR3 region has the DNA TGTGCCAGCAGTTATAGGATGGGATTAAGGGTAACAGCTTTCTTT. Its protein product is CASSYRMGLRVTAFF.

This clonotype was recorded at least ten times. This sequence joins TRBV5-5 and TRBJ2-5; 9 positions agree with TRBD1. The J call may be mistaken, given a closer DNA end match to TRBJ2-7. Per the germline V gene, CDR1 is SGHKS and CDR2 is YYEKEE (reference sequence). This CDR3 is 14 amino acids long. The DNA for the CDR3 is TGTGCCAGCAGCTCGGACAGGGGCATCGACGAGCAGTACTTC. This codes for CASSSDRGIDEQYF.

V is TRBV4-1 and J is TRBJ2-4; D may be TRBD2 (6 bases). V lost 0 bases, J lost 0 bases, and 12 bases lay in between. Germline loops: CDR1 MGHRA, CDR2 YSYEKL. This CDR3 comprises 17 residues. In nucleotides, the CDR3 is TGCGCCAGCAGCCAAGACGTAGCGGATCTAGCCAAAAACATTCAGTACTTC. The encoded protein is CASSQDVADLAKNIQYF.

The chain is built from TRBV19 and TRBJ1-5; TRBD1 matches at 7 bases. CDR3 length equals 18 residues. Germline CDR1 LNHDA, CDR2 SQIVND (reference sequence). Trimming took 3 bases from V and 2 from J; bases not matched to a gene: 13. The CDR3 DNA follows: TGTGCCAGTAGTATGCGGGGACAGCAAGAGCTAGGCAATCAGCCCCAGCATTTT. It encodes CASSMRGQQELGNQPQHF.

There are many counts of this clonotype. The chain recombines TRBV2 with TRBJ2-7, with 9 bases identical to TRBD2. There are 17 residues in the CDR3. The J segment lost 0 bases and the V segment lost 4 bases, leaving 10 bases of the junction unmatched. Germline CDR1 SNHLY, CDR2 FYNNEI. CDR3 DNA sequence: TGTGCCAGCAGTGCGGATAGCGGGAGCGGTAGCTCCTACGAGCAGTACTTC. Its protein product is CASSADSGSGSSYEQYF.

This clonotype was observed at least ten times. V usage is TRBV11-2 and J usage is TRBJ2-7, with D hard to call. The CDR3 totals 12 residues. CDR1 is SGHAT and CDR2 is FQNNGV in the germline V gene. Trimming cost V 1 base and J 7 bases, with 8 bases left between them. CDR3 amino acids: CASSLVASEQYF. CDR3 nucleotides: TGTGCCAGCAGCTTAGTTGCTAGTGAGCAGTACTTC.

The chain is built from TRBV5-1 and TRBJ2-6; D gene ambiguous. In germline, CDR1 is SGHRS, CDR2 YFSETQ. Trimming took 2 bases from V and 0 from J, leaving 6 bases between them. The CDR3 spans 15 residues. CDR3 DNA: TGCGCCAGCAGCTTACAGAGCTCTGGGGCCAACGTCCTGACTTTC. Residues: CASSLQSSGANVLTF.

CDR3 sequence (DNA): TGTGCCAGCAGAGGACTAGCGGGAACTGGTTACAATGAGCAGTTCTTC. Residues: CASRGLAGTGYNEQFF. This chain uses TRBV12-3 or TRBV12-4 with TRBJ2-3; the match to TRBD2 covers 12 bases. The J call may be in error: the DNA end matches TRBJ2-1 better. The CDR3 runs to 16 residues.

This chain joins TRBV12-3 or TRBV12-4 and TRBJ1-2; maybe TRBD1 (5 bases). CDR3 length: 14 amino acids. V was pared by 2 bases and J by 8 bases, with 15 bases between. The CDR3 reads CASSLRGEGYGYTF. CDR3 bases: TGTGCCAGCAGTTTACGGGGGGAGGGTTACGGCTACACCTTC.

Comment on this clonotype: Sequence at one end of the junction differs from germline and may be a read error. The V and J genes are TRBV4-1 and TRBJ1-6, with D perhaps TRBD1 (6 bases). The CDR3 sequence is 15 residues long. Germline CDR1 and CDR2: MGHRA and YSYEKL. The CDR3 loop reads CASSPQGSYNSPLHF. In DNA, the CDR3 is TGCGCCAGCAGCCCACAGGGCTCCTATAATTCACCCCTCCACTTC.

The CDR3, as DNA: TGTGCCAGCAGCCCTACGGCTGGGGCCAACGTCCTGACTTTC. It yields the protein CASSPTAGANVLTF. The chain is built from TRBV7-8 and TRBJ2-6; D not certain. V gave up 5 bases and J gave up 2 bases, with 7 bases separating them. This CDR3 comprises 14 residues. Looked up from germline, CDR1 is SGHVS and CDR2 is FQNEAQ.

CDR3 nucleotide sequence: TGTGCCAGCAGCTCAGTAGGAGATACGCAGTATTTT. The encoded protein is CASSSVGDTQYF. The chain carries TRBV7-2 and TRBJ2-3; D is undetermined. With 4 bases removed from V and 5 bases from J, the gap between germline ends came to 7 bases. The germline CDR1 and CDR2 sequences are SGHTA and FQGNSA. CDR3 length equals 12 residues.

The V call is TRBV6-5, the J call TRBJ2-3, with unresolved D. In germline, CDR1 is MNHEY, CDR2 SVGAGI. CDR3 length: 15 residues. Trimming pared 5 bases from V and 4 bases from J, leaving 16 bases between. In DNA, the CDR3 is TGTGCCAGCAGTAGGACGGATACTGCTCCAGATACGCAGTATTTT. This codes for CASSRTDTAPDTQYF.

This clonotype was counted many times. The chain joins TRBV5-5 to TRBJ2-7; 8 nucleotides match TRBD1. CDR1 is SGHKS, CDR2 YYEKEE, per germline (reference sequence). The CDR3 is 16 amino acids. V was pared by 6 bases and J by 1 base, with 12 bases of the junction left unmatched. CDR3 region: CASNYRTGSFSYEQYF. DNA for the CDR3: TGTGCCAGCAACTATCGGACAGGGTCCTTTTCCTACGAGCAGTACTTC.

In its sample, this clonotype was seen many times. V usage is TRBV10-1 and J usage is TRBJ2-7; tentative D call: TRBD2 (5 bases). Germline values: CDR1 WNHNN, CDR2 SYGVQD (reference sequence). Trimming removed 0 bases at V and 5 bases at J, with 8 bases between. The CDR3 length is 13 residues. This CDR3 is CASSESGGDEQYF. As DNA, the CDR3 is TGCGCCAGCAGTGAGTCTGGAGGAGACGAGCAGTACTTC.

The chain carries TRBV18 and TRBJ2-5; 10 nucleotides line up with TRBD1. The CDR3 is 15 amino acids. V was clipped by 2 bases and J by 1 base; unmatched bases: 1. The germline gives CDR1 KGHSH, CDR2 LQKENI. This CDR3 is CASSPGTGVQETQYF. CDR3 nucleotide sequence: TGTGCCAGCTCACCAGGGACAGGGGTCCAAGAGACCCAGTACTTC.

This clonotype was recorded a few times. CDR3 residues: CASSVVNTGGWMNYEQYF. The CDR3 nucleotides are TGTGCCAGCAGCGTAGTCAACACAGGGGGGTGGATGAACTACGAGCAGTACTTC. The chain employs TRBV9 and TRBJ2-7, with 8 bases that match TRBD1. This CDR3 region has 18 residues. The trim removed 0 bases at V and 3 bases at J, leaving 14 bases unmatched. Germline V gene sequence: CDR1 SGDLS, CDR2 YYNGEE.

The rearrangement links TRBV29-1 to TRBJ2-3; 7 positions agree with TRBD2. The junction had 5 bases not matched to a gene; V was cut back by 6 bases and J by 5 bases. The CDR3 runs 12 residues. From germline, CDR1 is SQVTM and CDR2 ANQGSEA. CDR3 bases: TGCAGCGTAGCGGGGTCGGTAGATACGCAGTATTTT. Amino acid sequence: CSVAGSVDTQYF.

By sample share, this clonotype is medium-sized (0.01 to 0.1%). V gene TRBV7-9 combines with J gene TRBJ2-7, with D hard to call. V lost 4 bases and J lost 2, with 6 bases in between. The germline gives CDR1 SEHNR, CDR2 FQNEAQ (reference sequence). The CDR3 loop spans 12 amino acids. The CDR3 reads CASSSKPYEQYF. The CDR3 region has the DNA TGTGCCAGCAGCTCGAAGCCCTACGAGCAGTACTTC.

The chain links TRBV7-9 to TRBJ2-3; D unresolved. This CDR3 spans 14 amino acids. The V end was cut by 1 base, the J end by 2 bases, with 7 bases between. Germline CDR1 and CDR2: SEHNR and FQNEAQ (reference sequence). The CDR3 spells CASSLDTNTDTQYF. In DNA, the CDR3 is TGTGCCAGCAGCTTAGATACAAACACAGATACGCAGTATTTT.

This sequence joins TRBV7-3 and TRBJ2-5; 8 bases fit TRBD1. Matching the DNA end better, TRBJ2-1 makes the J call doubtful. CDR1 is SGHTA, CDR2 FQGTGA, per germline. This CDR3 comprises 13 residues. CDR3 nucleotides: TGTGCCAGCAGCTTGCAGGGGGCGAATGAGCAGTTCTTC. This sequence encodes CASSLQGANEQFF.

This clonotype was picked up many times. The CDR3 coding sequence is TGTGCCAGTAGTATAGTGGCGAAGAGGGAGACCCAGTACTTC. This gives the protein CASSIVAKRETQYF. The rearrangement uses TRBV19 and TRBJ2-5, with no clear D. The CDR3 spans 14 residues. Trimming left V 1 base short and J 5 bases short, with 11 bases between. CDR1 is LNHDA and CDR2 is SQIVND in the germline V gene (reference sequence).

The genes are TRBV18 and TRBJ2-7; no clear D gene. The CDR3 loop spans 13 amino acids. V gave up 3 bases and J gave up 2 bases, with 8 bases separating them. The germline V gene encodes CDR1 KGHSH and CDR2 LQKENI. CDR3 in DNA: TGTGCCAGCTCACCGGGTCGCACCTACGAGCAGTACTTC. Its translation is CASSPGRTYEQYF.